This passage covers 21 T cell receptor beta chains from one sample sequenced in a study of control samples from healthy donors and cancer patients (dated by TCRdb to 2018 to 2020). Library preparation was by the immunoSEQ multiplex PCR assay. TCRdb's version of the immuneACCESS table is confined to in-frame rearrangements and falls short of the full clone set. An unresolved V gene accounts for under half of the shortfall where checked; the remainder is of unknown origin. This sample gives roughly 130,000 clones in total; roughly 84% of them show up just once. The ten largest clones capture 3.2% of the sample. Input material: blood. The receptors shown here come from a man aged 45 to 65 in good health.

The chain recombines TRBV28 with TRBJ1-1; D possibly corresponds to TRBD1 (5 bases). The V and J ends lost 5 bases and 5 bases respectively, with 18 bases between them. The V gene's germline CDR1 is MDHEN and CDR2 SYDVKM. The CDR3 is 15 amino acids. The CDR3 region is CASSPGDLLGTEAFF. Written as DNA, the CDR3 is TGTGCCAGCAGTCCTGGGGACCTCTTAGGGACTGAAGCTTTCTTT.

This clone has a single count. Here the CDR3 reads CASSAPGGLGSPLHF. In DNA, the CDR3 is TGTGCCAGCAGCGCCCCAGGGGGATTAGGTTCACCCCTCCACTTT. The V and J genes are TRBV9 and TRBJ1-6; TRBD1 matches at 7 bases. J gave up 9 bases and V 3 bases, and 9 bases lay outside the gene matches. This CDR3 has 15 residues. CDR1 is SGDLS and CDR2 is YYNGEE in the germline V gene. Drawing the rest from reference TRBV9 and TRBJ1-6, the complete variable domain is DSGVTQTPKHLITATGQRVTLRCSPRSGDLSVYWYQQSLDQGLQFLIQYYNGEERAKGNILERFSAQQFPDLHSELNLSSLELGDSALYFCASSAPGGLGSPLHFGNGTRLTVT.

This rearrangement joins TRBV6-6 to TRBJ2-5; 14 positions agree with TRBD2. The CDR3 is 16 amino acids. V trimming: 6 bases; J trimming: 10 bases; junction bases outside the gene matches: 13. Germline CDR1 MNHNY, CDR2 SVGAGI (reference sequence). The DNA for the CDR3 is TGTGCCAGCAGCCACGGACTAGCGGGGGGCTGGGGGGACCAGTACTTC. It is translated as CASSHGLAGGWGDQYF.

The chain joins TRBV5-6 to TRBJ2-7; D perhaps matches TRBD1 (7 bases). Trimming stripped 0 bases from V and 4 bases from J, with 14 bases between. This CDR3 is built from 15 residues. CDR1 and CDR2 (germline): SGHDT, YYEEEE. This chain's CDR3 is CASSLGQGGVYEQYF. The CDR3 nucleotides are TGTGCCAGCAGCTTGGGCCAGGGGGGTGTGTACGAGCAGTACTTC.

This clone was counted a single time. The chain joins TRBV19 to TRBJ1-1; a weak D match, TRBD1 (5 bases). Between the trimmed V and J ends, which lost 10 bases and 2 bases, there was a span of 11 bases. There are 12 residues in the CDR3. Germline V lookup: CDR1 LNHDA, CDR2 SQIVND (reference sequence). The CDR3 DNA is TGTGCCACGGGCACAGGTAACACTGAAGCTTTCTTT. Translated, it gives CATGTGNTEAFF.

J is TRBJ1-2 and V is TRBV19, with 7 bases fitting TRBD1. V lost 5 bases and J lost 4; bases outside the gene matches: 7. The CDR3 consists of 14 residues. Germline CDR1 reads LNHDA; CDR2 reads SQIVND (reference sequence). The DNA for the CDR3 is TGTGCCAGTAGTGGTCCGGGACAGCCCTATGGCTACACCTTC. Protein sequence: CASSGPGQPYGYTF.

This clone occurred a few times. The chain joins TRBV6-1 to TRBJ1-6; D unresolved. With 1 base removed from V and 8 bases from J, the gap between germline ends came to 6 bases. Germline lookup yields CDR1 MNHNS and CDR2 SASEGT. The CDR3 covers 13 residues. CDR3 loop: CASSEGLDSPLHF. CDR3 DNA sequence: TGTGCCAGCAGTGAAGGGTTAGATTCACCCCTCCACTTT.

The chain joins TRBV28 to TRBJ1-5; 11 nucleotides agree with TRBD1. Germline V gene sequence: CDR1 MDHEN, CDR2 SYDVKM. The V segment lost 8 bases and the J segment 4 bases; nucleotides outside the gene matches: 4. The CDR3 runs 14 residues. Here the CDR3 reads CASYGTGGNQPQHF. In DNA, the CDR3 is TGTGCCAGCTATGGGACAGGGGGGAATCAGCCCCAGCATTTT.

The V gene is TRBV5-6, the J gene TRBJ1-2, with TRBD1 identical over 9 bases. V gave up 3 bases and J gave up 4 bases; unmatched junction bases: 16. CDR3 length: 18 amino acids. Germline CDR1 SGHDT, CDR2 YYEEEE. This chain's CDR3 is CASSYYRGQGMGLYGYTF. The CDR3 DNA sequence: TGTGCCAGCAGCTATTACCGGGGACAGGGTATGGGACTCTATGGCTACACCTTC.

The chain links TRBV7-9 to TRBJ2-1, with TRBD2 identical over 12 bases. From germline, CDR1 is SEHNR and CDR2 FQNEAQ (reference sequence). The trim removed 3 bases at V and 8 bases at J, leaving 8 bases unmatched. The CDR3 has 16 amino acids. The CDR3 DNA is TGTGCCAGCAGCTTTCCTAGCGGGGGGGCCGGTCATGAGCAGTTCTTC. This gives the protein CASSFPSGGAGHEQFF.

The chain recombines TRBV19 with TRBJ2-3, with 9 bases identical to TRBD2. The ends lost 4 bases at V and 6 bases at J; junction bases unmatched: 11. This CDR3 comprises 16 residues. Germline V lookup: CDR1 LNHDA, CDR2 SQIVND (reference sequence). The DNA of the CDR3 is TGTGCCAGTAGTAACCTCTTGCGGGGGGGCAGTGATACGCAGTATTTT. It yields the protein CASSNLLRGGSDTQYF.

This clone came up a few times. The chain is built from TRBV4-1 and TRBJ2-7; 7 positions match TRBD1. The CDR3 spans 13 residues. V was clipped by 5 bases and J by 5 bases; unmatched bases: 6. From germline, CDR1 is MGHRA and CDR2 YSYEKL. The CDR3 DNA reads TGCGCCAGCAGCGTTCGGACAGGTGACGAGCAGTACTTC. Translation: CASSVRTGDEQYF.

The CDR3 region is CASSLSHRGNEQFF. The CDR3 nucleotides are TGTGCCAGCAGCTTGTCCCACCGTGGGAATGAGCAGTTCTTC. The rearrangement links TRBV5-4 to TRBJ2-1; the D is unclear. V shed 1 base and J shed 7 bases, with 12 bases lying between them. Germline lookup yields CDR1 SGHNT and CDR2 YYREEE (reference sequence). The CDR3 has 14 amino acids.

The V call is TRBV19, the J call TRBJ1-2, with D unresolved. The V end lost 9 bases, the J end lost 0 bases, and 14 bases lay between the germline ends. Germline V lookup: CDR1 LNHDA, CDR2 SQIVND (reference sequence). The CDR3 runs to 14 residues. The CDR3 coding sequence is TGTGCCAGCACCCAAACATACGCTAACTATGGCTACACCTTC. Translated, it gives CASTQTYANYGYTF.

The chain combines TRBV27 with TRBJ2-2; no firm D call. This CDR3 comprises 14 residues. The V end lost 5 bases, the J end lost 0 bases, and 7 bases lay between the germline ends. In germline, CDR1 is MNHEY, CDR2 SMNVEV (reference sequence). The CDR3 region is CASSMGANTGELFF. In DNA form, the CDR3 reads TGTGCCAGCAGTATGGGCGCGAACACCGGGGAGCTGTTTTTT.

Notes on this clone: The junction differs from germline at one of its ends, possibly a read error. Other DNA sequences within the sample encode an identical CDR3. The chain has TRBV6-5 and TRBJ2-7; possible D gene TRBD1, 5 bases. The CDR3 contains 14 residues. Germline loops: CDR1 MNHEY, CDR2 SVGAGI. The CDR3 nucleotides are TGTGCCAGCAGTAACCGACAGCCGCCCTACGAGCAATACTTC. Translated, it gives CASSNRQPPYEQYF.

The CDR3 region is CASSQGVENTEAFF. CDR3 bases: TGCGCCAGCAGCCAAGGGGTGGAGAACACTGAAGCTTTCTTT. The chain carries TRBV4-1 and TRBJ1-1; no definite D call. Germline assignment: CDR1 MGHRA and CDR2 YSYEKL. Between the trimmed V and J ends, which lost 1 base and 1 base, there was a span of 7 bases. CDR3 length: 14 amino acids.

This chain uses TRBV7-9 with TRBJ2-2, with D uncertain. V was trimmed by 2 bases and J by 6 bases, leaving 4 bases between them. Germline V gene data show CDR1 as SEHNR and CDR2 as FQNEAQ (reference sequence). The length of the CDR3 is 12 residues. Here the CDR3 reads CASSLLPGELFF. CDR3 DNA sequence: TGTGCCAGCAGCTTACTCCCCGGGGAGCTGTTTTTT.

The chain has TRBV7-9 and TRBJ2-2, with 9 bases aligning to TRBD2. Germline assignment: CDR1 SEHNR and CDR2 FQNEAQ (reference sequence). J gave up 5 bases and V 4 bases, and 5 bases lay outside the gene matches. This CDR3 spans 15 amino acids. CDR3 sequence reads: CASSSSGLATGELFF. DNA for the CDR3: TGTGCCAGCAGCTCATCGGGACTAGCAACCGGGGAGCTGTTTTTT.

The genes are TRBV5-1 and TRBJ2-7; D gene unclear. CDR1 is SGHRS, CDR2 YFSETQ, per germline. This CDR3 is built from 13 residues. Trimming stripped 0 bases from V and 4 bases from J, with 8 bases between. The CDR3 coding sequence is TGCGCCAGCAGCTTGGCTAGGGAATACGAGCAGTACTTC. As protein: CASSLAREYEQYF.

The V call is TRBV5-1, the J call TRBJ2-7; D is unresolved. The CDR3 has 14 amino acids. V gave up 0 bases and J gave up 4 bases, with 11 bases separating them. The germline V gene encodes CDR1 SGHRS and CDR2 YFSETQ. The CDR3 reads CASSLGGRTYEQYF. The CDR3, as DNA: TGCGCCAGCAGCTTGGGAGGCAGAACTTACGAGCAGTACTTC.